Here is one T cell receptor (beta chain) with its context. Its antigen is still unknown. Assay used: immunoSEQ multiplex PCR; TCRdb lists only in-frame clones, some missing. The sample lists approximately 89,000 clones, roughly 90% occurring once. The sample is drawn from a study of T cell responses to AZD1222 COVID-19 vaccine. Broader study findings: Repertoires were obtained only post-peak T cell response. Most donors were white British and more were female, and clonal diversity was possibly underestimated. The CD4 TCRs associated with vaccination extended across spike and predominated at 160-218 and 743-854.

The length of the CDR3 is 18 residues. The sequence was collected from an adult in good health. The rearrangement uses TRBV21-1 and TRBJ2-2. TRBV21-1 is noted as a pseudogene. This specimen consisted of peripheral blood, obtained on day 0 of AZD1222 vaccination. CDR3 coding DNA: TGTGCCAGCAGCAACACCAGCCTCACACCTCCGAACACCGGGGAGCTGTTTTTT. It is translated as CASSNTSLTPPNTGELFF.